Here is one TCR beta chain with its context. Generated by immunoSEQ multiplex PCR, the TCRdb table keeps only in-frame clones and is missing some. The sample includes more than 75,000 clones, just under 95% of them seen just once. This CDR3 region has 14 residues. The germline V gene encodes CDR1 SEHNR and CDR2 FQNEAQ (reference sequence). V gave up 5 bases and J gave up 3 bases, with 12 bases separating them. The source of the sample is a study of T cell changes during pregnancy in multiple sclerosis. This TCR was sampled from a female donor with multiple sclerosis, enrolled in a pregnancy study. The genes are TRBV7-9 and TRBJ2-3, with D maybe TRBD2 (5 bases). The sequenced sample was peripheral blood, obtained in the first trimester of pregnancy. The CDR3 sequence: CASSPPGETDTQYF. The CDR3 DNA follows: TGTGCCAGCAGCCCGCCCGGGGAGACAGATACGCAGTATTTT.